What follows describes a single TCR beta chain. The ends were cut back, 2 bases at V and 1 base at J, with 11 bases in the middle. Germline values: CDR1 MNHNY, CDR2 SVGAGI (reference sequence). The CDR3 runs to 15 residues. This sample is part of a study of blood T cell repertoires in COVID-19. The table came from immunoSEQ multiplex PCR; TCRdb's copy has only in-frame clones and leaves some out. Of more than 250,000 clones in the sample, nearly 90% were seen once. The receptor was isolated from a woman in her twenties or thirties who had recovered from COVID-19. The V and J genes are TRBV6-6 and TRBJ2-5, with TRBD2 as a possible D gene (7 bases). Sequencing was carried out using PBMCs or T cells enriched from blood (not recorded which). In DNA, the CDR3 is TGTGCCAGCAGTTACGGGGGGGCAGGCCAAGAGACCCAGTACTTC. Amino acid sequence: CASSYGGAGQETQYF.